These 17 T cell receptor beta chains share one sample of origin, sequenced in a study of blood T cell repertoires in COVID-19. Produced via immunoSEQ multiplex PCR; TCRdb's table is partial and in-frame only. There are approximately 310,000 clones in the sample; under 90% occur only once, and over 4% lies in the top ten. Sequencing input: PBMCs or T cells enriched from blood (not recorded which). The source of these receptors is a man in his sixties who had recovered from COVID-19.

CDR3 residues: CASSTTANLQETQYF. DNA of the CDR3: TGCGCCAGCAGCACGACAGCGAATCTACAAGAGACCCAGTACTTC. This chain links TRBV5-1 with TRBJ2-5; tentative D call: TRBD1 (5 bases). Per germline, CDR1 SGHRS and CDR2 YFSETQ. This CDR3 region has 15 residues. Trimming shortened V by 4 bases and J by 2 bases, and 15 bases separated the two germline ends.

V and J are TRBV2 and TRBJ2-1, with 8 bases aligning to TRBD1. CDR1 is SNHLY and CDR2 is FYNNEI in the germline V gene. The CDR3 has 14 residues. The trim removed 6 bases at V and 4 bases at J, leaving 5 bases unmatched. The CDR3 nucleotides are TGTGCCAGCAGGGACAGGGAGCGATACAATGAGCAGTTCTTC. Its protein is CASRDRERYNEQFF.

The chain is built from TRBV6-5 and TRBJ1-1, with TRBD1 matching over 10 bases. The CDR3 is made up of 14 amino acids. V shed 6 bases and J 10 bases; nucleotides not matched to a gene: 11. Per germline, CDR1 MNHEY and CDR2 SVGAGI. The CDR3, as DNA: TGTGCCAGCAGAGACAATCAAAGGACAGGGGGAGCTTTCTTT. It specifies CASRDNQRTGGAFF.

The chain links TRBV27 to TRBJ2-2; the D gene is possibly TRBD1 (6 bases). The CDR3 is 17 amino acids. Germline lookup yields CDR1 MNHEY and CDR2 SMNVEV (reference sequence). Trimming took 5 bases from V and 3 from J, leaving 19 bases between them. CDR3 sequence (DNA): TGTGCCAGCAGTATCGACCGACAGGACATCTACACCGGGGAGCTGTTTTTT. Encoded protein: CASSIDRQDIYTGELFF.

V and J are TRBV2 and TRBJ1-5; weak D call: TRBD1 (5 bases). Deletions cut 4 bases from V and 5 bases from J, with 12 bases between. The length of the CDR3 is 14 residues. Germline V CDR1 and CDR2: SNHLY, FYNNEI. The CDR3 coding sequence is TGTGCCAGCAGTGCGGGGGGGAGGGATCAGCCCCAGCATTTT. Residues: CASSAGGRDQPQHF.

The rearrangement links TRBV6-2 or TRBV6-3 to TRBJ2-7, with D possibly matching TRBD1 (5 bases). This CDR3 comprises 19 residues. Germline-derived CDR1 and CDR2 are MNHEY and SVGEGT. V shed 2 bases and J shed 2 bases, with 25 bases lying between them. The CDR3 here is CASSYDRSGVARITYEQYF. Written as DNA, the CDR3 is TGTGCCAGCAGTTACGACAGATCGGGTGTCGCGCGAATAACCTACGAGCAGTACTTC.

J is TRBJ2-1 and V is TRBV20-1, with 7 bases aligning to TRBD1. The CDR3 totals 15 residues. The trim removed 3 bases at V and 8 bases at J, leaving 13 bases unmatched. Per the germline V gene, CDR1 is DFQATT and CDR2 is SNEGSKA (reference sequence). The CDR3 sequence: CSASSQGGVFDEQFF. The CDR3 region has the DNA TGCAGTGCTAGTTCACAAGGGGGCGTTTTCGATGAGCAGTTCTTC.

The genes are TRBV3-1 (or the pseudogene TRBV3-2) and TRBJ1-5, with D perhaps matching TRBD1 (5 bases). V was pared by 2 bases and J by 6 bases, with 8 bases between. Germline CDR1 and CDR2: LGHDT and YNNKEL (reference sequence). This CDR3 spans 13 amino acids. CDR3 DNA sequence: TGTGCCAGCAGCCAACAGGGAGGTCAGCCCCAGCATTTT. Translating it yields CASSQQGGQPQHF.

The V and J genes are TRBV6-5 and TRBJ2-7; a weak D match, TRBD2 (5 bases). Trimming shortened V by 11 bases and J by 3 bases, and 11 bases separated the two germline ends. The CDR3 length is 11 residues. Per the germline V gene, CDR1 is MNHEY and CDR2 is SVGAGI. CDR3 sequence: CAASGFYEQYF. CDR3 nucleotide sequence: TGTGCCGCCTCGGGATTCTACGAGCAGTACTTC.

CDR3 region: CASSTAVGNGYTF. CDR3 DNA: TGTGCCAGCAGCACGGCGGTGGGTAATGGCTACACCTTC. The V call is TRBV7-3, the J call TRBJ1-2; D not certain. Germline V gives CDR1 SGHTA, CDR2 FQGTGA. The CDR3 runs 13 residues. Trimming shortened V by 5 bases and J by 6 bases, and 13 bases separated the two germline ends.

V and J are TRBV12-3 or TRBV12-4 and TRBJ2-3, with 8 bases aligning to TRBD1. This CDR3 contains 13 residues. V gave up 6 bases and J gave up 6 bases; unmatched junction bases: 5. The CDR3 bases are TGTGCCAGCAGACTCAGGGGGCCTGATACGCAGTATTTT. It encodes CASRLRGPDTQYF.

The chain uses TRBV6-5 and TRBJ1-5; D is uncertain. Trimming left V 5 bases short and J 6 bases short, with 11 bases between. The CDR3 is made up of 13 amino acids. In germline, CDR1 is MNHEY, CDR2 SVGAGI. The CDR3, as DNA: TGTGCCAGCAGTACTTCCCGGGTTCAGCCCCAGCATTTT. Its translation: CASSTSRVQPQHF.

The rearrangement uses TRBV7-2 and TRBJ2-3; 12 bases line up with TRBD2. CDR1 SGHTA and CDR2 FQGNSA come from the germline V gene. J lost 4 bases, V lost 5 bases, and 10 bases had no gene match. CDR3 length: 17 residues. The DNA for the CDR3 is TGTGCCAGCAGCCGCCGGACTAGCGGGATTTTGGCAGATACGCAGTATTTT. Its translation: CASSRRTSGILADTQYF.

The genes are TRBV24-1 and TRBJ1-5; D is unclear. Trimming shortened V by 4 bases and J by 3 bases, and 18 bases separated the two germline ends. The V gene's germline CDR1 is KGHDR and CDR2 SFDVKD. The CDR3 contains 17 residues. The CDR3 DNA follows: TGTGCCACCAGTGACACCAACTCAGGTTCTTCCAATCAGCCCCAGCATTTT. Its protein is CATSDTNSGSSNQPQHF.

The J gene is TRBJ2-2, the V gene TRBV5-6; 12 positions agree with TRBD2. Germline V gene sequence: CDR1 SGHDT, CDR2 YYEEEE. The junction had 6 bases not matched to a gene; V was cut back by 4 bases and J by 5 bases. This CDR3 has 16 residues. The CDR3 loop is CASSITSGRRTGELFF. As DNA, the CDR3 is TGTGCCAGCAGCATAACTAGCGGGAGGAGGACCGGGGAGCTGTTTTTT.

The chain recombines TRBV18 with TRBJ2-7; 9 bases are shared with TRBD1. The CDR3 sequence is 16 residues long. J was trimmed by 2 bases and V by 2 bases; bases with no gene match: 7. Germline assignment: CDR1 KGHSH and CDR2 LQKENI. The CDR3 sequence: CASSPSSGTGTYEQYF. The CDR3 region has the DNA TGTGCCAGCTCACCATCGAGCGGGACAGGGACCTACGAGCAGTACTTC.

The chain links TRBV25-1 to TRBJ2-5; 10 bases agree with TRBD2. The CDR3 is 15 amino acids. Unmatched junction bases numbered 6, after V lost 6 bases and J lost 2 bases. Germline V gene sequence: CDR1 MGHDK, CDR2 SYGVNS. The CDR3 nucleotides are TGTGCCAGCAGCGAAAGGACTAGCGGTCAAGAGACCCAGTACTTC. Residues: CASSERTSGQETQYF.